Following are 21 T cell receptor beta chains from one sample sequenced in a study of shared clonotypes between healthy human individuals. Libraries were prepared by immunoSEQ multiplex PCR; TCRdb keeps only in-frame clonotypes and omits some of them. The sample contains around 640,000 clones, approximately 96% of which appear only once. Naive CD8 cells were CD45RO-negative, positively selected for CCR7, excluding terminally differentiated effector memory CD45RA+ cells. The material sequenced was naive CD8+ T cells sorted from blood. The receptors were gathered from a woman between 25 and 40 years old in good health.

The chain couples TRBV7-4 to TRBJ1-2; D not certain. Germline CDR1 and CDR2: SGHVT and SQSDAQ. V lost 4 bases and J lost 6, with 12 bases in between. CDR3 length equals 13 residues. In nucleotides, the CDR3 is TGTGCCAGCAGCTGGGCCGGGAGCCATGGCTACACCTTC. Translation: CASSWAGSHGYTF.

Comments on this clone: Given a much more abundant clone one base away, this may be a read error. Additional DNA sequences in this sample encode the identical CDR3. Written as DNA, the CDR3 is TGCGCCAGCAGCCTGGGGTACGAGCAGTACTTC. Protein product: CASSLGYEQYF. The rearrangement links TRBV5-1 to TRBJ2-7, with D unresolved. The germline V and J ends were trimmed by 4 bases and 4 bases, with 6 bases remaining between them. CDR3 length: 11 amino acids. Germline V gene sequence: CDR1 SGHRS, CDR2 YFSETQ.

The J gene is TRBJ2-3, the V gene TRBV2; D is ambiguous. The V end was cut by 4 bases, the J end by 2 bases, with 4 bases between. Germline loops: CDR1 SNHLY, CDR2 FYNNEI. The CDR3 runs to 12 residues. CDR3 sequence: CASSVITDTQYF. The CDR3, as DNA: TGTGCCAGCAGTGTTATCACAGATACGCAGTATTTT.

This clone has just one count. The rearrangement joins TRBV9 to TRBJ2-5, with D tentatively TRBD2 (5 bases). The DNA end is a closer match to TRBJ2-7, so the J assignment may be wrong. This CDR3 has 16 residues. Germline V gene sequence: CDR1 SGDLS, CDR2 YYNGEE. The DNA of the CDR3 is TGTGCCAGCAGCGTAGGAGGAGGTGTCGCTATCAACGAGCAGTACTTC. Translated, it gives CASSVGGGVAINEQYF.

The chain joins TRBV28 to TRBJ2-1, with a tentative D call TRBD2 (6 bases). The CDR3 is 15 amino acids. V gave up 8 bases and J gave up 8 bases, with 22 bases separating them. Germline V gene data show CDR1 as MDHEN and CDR2 as SYDVKM. The CDR3 DNA follows: TGTGCCAGCCAAGTTTACGGTCCTAGCGAGTATGAGCAGTTCTTC. Protein sequence: CASQVYGPSEYEQFF.

The chain joins TRBV2 to TRBJ2-3; 7 bases agree with TRBD2. V was clipped by 3 bases and J by 1 base; unmatched bases: 4. Germline-derived CDR1 and CDR2 are SNHLY and FYNNEI. The CDR3 is 15 residues long. The DNA of the CDR3 is TGTGCCAGCAGTGATATAACTAGCGGCACAGATACGCAGTATTTT. Amino acid sequence: CASSDITSGTDTQYF. The variable domain in full, with the rest retrieved from reference TRBV2 and TRBJ2-3, is EPEVTQTPSHQVTQMGQEVILRCVPISNHLYFYWYRQILGQKVEFLVSFYNNEISEKSEIFDDQFSVERPDGSNFTLKIRSTKLEDSAMYFCASSDITSGTDTQYFGPGTRLTVL.

This chain's CDR3 is CASSESGRALSTDTQYF. The CDR3 region has the DNA TGTGCCAGCAGTGAAAGCGGGAGGGCCTTGAGTACAGATACGCAGTATTTT. The rearrangement links TRBV6-4 to TRBJ2-3; 10 bases match TRBD2. Losses at the gene ends were 3 bases for V and 3 bases for J; bases not matched to a gene: 9. This CDR3 has 17 amino acids. The V gene's germline CDR1 is MRHNA and CDR2 SNTAGT.

The chain employs TRBV19 and TRBJ2-7; D is uncertain. Trimming cost V 5 bases and J 0 bases, with 8 bases left between them. Per the germline V gene, CDR1 is LNHDA and CDR2 is SQIVND (reference sequence). There are 13 residues in the CDR3. CDR3 coding DNA: TGTGCCAGTAGTCCGGCGAGCTCCTACGAGCAGTACTTC. Translation: CASSPASSYEQYF.

This chain uses TRBV27 with TRBJ2-7, with D unclear. This CDR3 region has 15 residues. The germline gives CDR1 MNHEY, CDR2 SMNVEV (reference sequence). V was cut by 1 base and J by 2 bases, with 12 bases left in between. For the CDR3, the DNA is TGTGCCAGCAGTTTATACTCCGGAGTCCCCTACGAGCAGTACTTC. It is translated as CASSLYSGVPYEQYF.

J is TRBJ2-2 and V is TRBV27; 7 positions agree with TRBD1. This CDR3 contains 14 residues. Germline trimming cut 7 bases from V and 6 bases from J; bases unmatched to any gene: 8. The germline V gene encodes CDR1 MNHEY and CDR2 SMNVEV (reference sequence). The CDR3 region is CASTPGTVAGELFF. In DNA form, the CDR3 reads TGTGCCAGCACCCCAGGGACAGTCGCCGGGGAGCTGTTTTTT.

The chain joins TRBV27 to TRBJ2-3, with D uncertain. V was pared by 2 bases and J by 3 bases, with 12 bases between. Germline-derived CDR1 and CDR2 are MNHEY and SMNVEV (reference sequence). This CDR3 region has 15 residues. The CDR3 sequence is CASSLVGFRTDTQYF. Written as DNA, the CDR3 is TGTGCCAGCAGTTTAGTAGGGTTTCGGACAGATACGCAGTATTTT.

V usage is TRBV27 and J usage is TRBJ2-2, with 7 bases lining up with TRBD1. This CDR3 spans 18 amino acids. With V trimmed by 6 bases and J by 1 base, 14 bases remained unmatched. The germline gives CDR1 MNHEY, CDR2 SMNVEV (reference sequence). For the CDR3, the DNA is TGTGCCAGCAGGCAGACAGGGAGAGGGGGAATGAACACCGGGGAGCTGTTTTTT. It encodes CASRQTGRGGMNTGELFF.

With respect to this clone: Given the absence of the conserved phenylalanine or tryptophan at the CDR3 end, a read error is likely. The DNA is omitted, as the CDR3 cannot be located on it reliably, and the CDR3 follows TCRdb's listing. This chain links TRBV7-2 with TRBJ1-2; the table's D call of TRBD1 was not tested on the DNA. Both ends counted, the CDR3 spans 9 residues. Germline V gene sequence: CDR1 SGHTA, CDR2 FQGNSA. The chain's CDR3 is CASSLGQGV.

The rearrangement joins TRBV6-1 to TRBJ1-2; the D gene is possibly TRBD1 (6 bases). The CDR3 length is 14 residues. Trimming removed 6 bases at V and 2 bases at J, with 13 bases between. Germline CDR1 reads MNHNS; CDR2 reads SASEGT. The chain's CDR3 is CASSTKQGNYGYTF. CDR3 nucleotide sequence: TGTGCCAGCAGCACTAAACAGGGCAACTATGGCTACACCTTC.

The chain couples TRBV7-9 to TRBJ1-4; 7 bases are shared with TRBD1. Per germline, CDR1 SEHNR and CDR2 FQNEAQ (reference sequence). The V and J ends lost 4 bases and 3 bases, in that order; junction bases with no gene match: 2. This CDR3 region has 14 residues. The CDR3: CASSYGTANEKLFF. The CDR3, as DNA: TGTGCCAGCAGCTACGGGACAGCTAATGAAAAACTGTTTTTT.

This rearrangement joins TRBV6-5 to TRBJ2-2; D ambiguous. The germline CDR1 and CDR2 sequences are MNHEY and SVGAGI. The CDR3 extends over 14 amino acids. The V and J ends lost 10 bases and 0 bases respectively, with 12 bases between them. CDR3 sequence (DNA): TGTGCCACCTCAAACTCTTCGAACACCGGGGAGCTGTTTTTT. Protein product: CATSNSSNTGELFF.

The chain uses TRBV2 and TRBJ2-3; D is perhaps TRBD2 (5 bases). The CDR3 sequence is 13 residues long. V lost 10 bases and J lost 2, with 13 bases in between. In germline, CDR1 is SNHLY, CDR2 FYNNEI. CDR3 loop: CAKEKRFTDTQYF. The CDR3 coding sequence is TGTGCCAAGGAGAAGCGGTTCACAGATACGCAGTATTTT.

This chain uses TRBV27 with TRBJ1-3, with a tentative D call TRBD1 (6 bases). Germline values: CDR1 MNHEY, CDR2 SMNVEV (reference sequence). Trimming stripped 0 bases from V and 2 bases from J, with 8 bases between. This CDR3 has 15 residues. DNA for the CDR3: TGTGCCAGCAGTTTATCGGGGGGCACTGGAAACACCATATATTTT. It encodes CASSLSGGTGNTIYF.

V and J are TRBV28 and TRBJ2-1; weak D call: TRBD2 (6 bases). CDR1 is MDHEN and CDR2 is SYDVKM in the germline V gene. The CDR3 contains 13 residues. V lost 3 bases, J lost 7 bases, and 10 bases lay in between. CDR3 sequence (DNA): TGTGCCAGCAGTTTCGGGACTTTAAATGAGCAGTTCTTC. Translated: CASSFGTLNEQFF.

V and J are TRBV7-9 and TRBJ2-2, with 7 bases identical to TRBD1. The CDR3 is 14 amino acids. Germline V lookup: CDR1 SEHNR, CDR2 FQNEAQ (reference sequence). With V trimmed by 5 bases and J by 6 bases, 6 bases remained unmatched. The CDR3 protein is CASSTGQAPGELFF. DNA of the CDR3: TGTGCCAGCAGCACCGGACAGGCCCCCGGGGAGCTGTTTTTT.

This sequence joins TRBV13 and TRBJ2-5, with 7 bases fitting TRBD1. V was clipped by 5 bases and J by 3 bases; unmatched bases: 9. Germline V CDR1 and CDR2: PRHDT, FYEKMQ (reference sequence). The CDR3 sequence is 15 residues long. CDR3 residues: CASSRGTESKETQYF. DNA for the CDR3: TGTGCCAGCAGCCGTGGGACAGAGAGTAAAGAGACCCAGTACTTC.